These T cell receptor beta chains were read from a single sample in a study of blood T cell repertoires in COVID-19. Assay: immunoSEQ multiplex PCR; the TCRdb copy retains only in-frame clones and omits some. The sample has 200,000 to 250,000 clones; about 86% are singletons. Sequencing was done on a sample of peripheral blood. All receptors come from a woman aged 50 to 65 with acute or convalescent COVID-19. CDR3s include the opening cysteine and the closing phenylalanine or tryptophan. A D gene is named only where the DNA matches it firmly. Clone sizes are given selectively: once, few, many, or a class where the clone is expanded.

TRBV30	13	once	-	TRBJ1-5	CAWNRQKNQPQHF	TGTGCCTGGAACAGACAGAAGAATCAGCCCCAGCATTTT
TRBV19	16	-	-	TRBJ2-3	CASSMVGARSTDTQYF	TGTGCCAGTAGTATGGTGGGGGCCCGTAGCACAGATACGCAGTATTTT
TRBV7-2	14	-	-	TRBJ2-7	CASSRSRESYEQYF	TGTGCCAGCAGCCGTAGCAGAGAATCCTACGAGCAGTACTTC
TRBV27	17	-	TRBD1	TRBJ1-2	CASSRDRLPPGIYGYTF	TGTGCCAGCAGTAGGGACAGACTACCCCCCGGGATATATGGCTACACCTTC
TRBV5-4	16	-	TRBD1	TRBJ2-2	CASSLVGTVNTGELFF	TGTGCCAGCAGCTTGGTGGGGACAGTTAACACCGGGGAGCTGTTTTTT
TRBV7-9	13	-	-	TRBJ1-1	CASSLAGGREAFF	TGTGCCAGCAGCTTAGCAGGGGGACGTGAAGCTTTCTTT
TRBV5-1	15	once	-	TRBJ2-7	CASSPEGAEGREQYF	TGCGCCAGCAGCCCGGAGGGGGCCGAGGGGCGCGAGCAGTACTTC
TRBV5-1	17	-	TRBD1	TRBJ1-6	CASSWGQGLGLNSPLHF	TGCGCCAGCAGCTGGGGACAGGGGCTGGGTCTTAATTCACCCCTCCACTTT
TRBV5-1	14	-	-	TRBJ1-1	CASSAQLGGTEAFF	TGCGCCAGCAGCGCCCAGCTCGGGGGCACTGAAGCTTTCTTT
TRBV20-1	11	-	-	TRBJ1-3	CSAASGNTIYF	TGCAGTGCAGCCTCTGGAAACACCATATATTTT
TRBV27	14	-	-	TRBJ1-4	CASRSPRGEEKLFF	TGTGCCAGCAGATCCCCTAGGGGTGAGGAAAAACTGTTTTTT
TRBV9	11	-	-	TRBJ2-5	CASGVKETQYF	TGTGCCAGCGGAGTTAAAGAGACCCAGTACTTC
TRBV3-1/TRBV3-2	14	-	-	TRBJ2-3	CASSQDPAALEQYF	TGTGCCAGCAGCCAAGATCCGGCCGCCCTAGAGCAGTATTTT
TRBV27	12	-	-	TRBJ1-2	CASSSLPGGYTF	TGTGCCAGCAGTTCCCTCCCGGGGGGCTACACCTTC
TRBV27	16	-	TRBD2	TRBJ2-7	CASSPREIAGSYEQYF	TGTGCCAGCAGTCCCCGGGAGATAGCGGGATCCTACGAGCAGTACTTC
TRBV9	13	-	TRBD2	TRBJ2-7	CASGREGLSEQYF	TGTGCCAGCGGGCGGGAGGGACTTAGTGAGCAGTACTTC
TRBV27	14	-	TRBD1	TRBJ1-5	CASSTGQDWQPQHF	TGTGCCAGCAGTACCGGACAGGATTGGCAGCCCCAGCATTTT
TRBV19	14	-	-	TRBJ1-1	CASTHKGVGTEAFF	TGTGCCAGTACCCATAAGGGGGTGGGCACTGAAGCTTTCTTT
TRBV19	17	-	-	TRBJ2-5	CASSPPERSWEGETQYF	TGTGCCAGTAGTCCCCCAGAGCGGAGCTGGGAAGGAGAGACCCAGTACTTC
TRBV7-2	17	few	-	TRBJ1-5	CASSPAEGGAGNQPQHF	TGTGCCAGCAGCCCAGCCGAAGGGGGGGCGGGCAATCAGCCCCAGCATTTT
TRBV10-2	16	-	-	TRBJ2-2	CASLPGVGVSTGELFF	TGCGCCAGCCTCCCAGGGGTGGGGGTAAGCACCGGGGAGCTGTTTTTT
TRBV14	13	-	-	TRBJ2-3	CASSQDLRDTQYF	TGTGCCAGCAGCCAAGATTTGAGGGATACGCAGTATTTT
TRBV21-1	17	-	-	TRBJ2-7	CATVTGSPLSPSYEQYF	TGTGCCACCGTTACAGGCTCACCCCTCTCCCCCTCCTACGAGCAGTACTTC
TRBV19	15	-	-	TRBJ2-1	CASSIPGLAYNEQFF	TGTGCCAGTAGTATCCCAGGCTTAGCCTACAATGAGCAGTTCTTC
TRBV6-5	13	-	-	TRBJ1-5	CASSPSSNQPQHF	TGTGCCAGCAGCCCCAGTAGCAATCAGCCCCAGCATTTT
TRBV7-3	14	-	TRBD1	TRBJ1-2	CASSFPDRVIGYTF	TGTGCCAGCAGCTTCCCTGACAGGGTGATCGGCTACACCTTC